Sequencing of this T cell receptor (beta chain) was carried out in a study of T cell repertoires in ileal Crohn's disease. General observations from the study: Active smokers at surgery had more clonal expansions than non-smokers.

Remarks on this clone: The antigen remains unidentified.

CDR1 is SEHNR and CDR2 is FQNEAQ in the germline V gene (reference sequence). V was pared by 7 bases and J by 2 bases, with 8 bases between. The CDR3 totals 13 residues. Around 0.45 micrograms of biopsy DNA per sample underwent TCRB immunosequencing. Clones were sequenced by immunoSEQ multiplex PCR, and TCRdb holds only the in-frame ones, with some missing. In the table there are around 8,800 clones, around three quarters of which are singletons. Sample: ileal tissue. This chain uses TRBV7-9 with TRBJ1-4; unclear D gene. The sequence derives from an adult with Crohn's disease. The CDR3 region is CASTTGTNEKLFF. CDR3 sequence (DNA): TGTGCCAGCACGACCGGGACTAATGAAAAACTGTTTTTT.